This T cell receptor (beta chain) was observed in a study of blood T cell repertoires in COVID-19. Study-wide background: The analysed material was cDNA or gDNA that came from T cells, B-cell-depleted T cells, or PBMCs.

Per the original methods: Estimated nucleated cell counts came from reference gene primer amplification. Using immunoSEQ multiplex PCR, the repertoire was profiled, and TCRdb retains in-frame clones only, with some absent. For V, J and clone size, that table is used; D and trimming come from the DNA. The table shows approximately 410,000 clones, with about nine tenths occurring only once. Germline V CDR1 and CDR2: ENHRY, SYGVKD. The CDR3 sequence is 13 residues long. Trimming left V 2 bases short and J 9 bases short, with 11 bases between. This sequence was found in a woman younger than 45 with active or convalescent COVID-19. Material: peripheral blood. The chain joins TRBV10-3 to TRBJ1-5, with D maybe TRBD1 (5 bases). The DNA of the CDR3 is TGTGCCATCAGTGAGGGCGGACACCGGCCCCAGCATTTT. It encodes CAISEGGHRPQHF.